A single TCR beta chain is shown here with its context. It has no known antigen specificity. No much larger clone exists at a distance of one base, and base qualities are not known. Set within a cohort of healthcare workers in London, UK, this nested case-control study involved weekly PCR testing of nasopharyngeal swabs along with blood sampling. Healthcare workers were enrolled in the week of the UK lockdown, from 23 to 31 March 2020, and were followed every week for up to about 15 weeks. This entry belongs to a study of early T cells in non-severe SARS-CoV-2 infection (dated by TCRdb to about 2021). Background for the entire study: Because TCR sequencing was done on bulk RNA from unsorted whole blood, the alpha and beta chains could not be paired.

Library preparation was by 5' RACE. The sequencing machine was a NextSeq 500. The TCR library protocol attached unique molecular identifiers to individual cDNA molecules to correct for sequencing error and PCR bias. Sequencing covered both TCR alpha and beta chains, and within each sample the abundances of alpha and beta sequences were tightly co-correlated. As for the original processing: Decombinator V4 was used to perform V gene, J gene and CDR3 annotation of TCR sequences. Expanded TCRs were defined as changing significantly between any two time points under a Poisson model with p below 0.0001. TCR abundances were normalised to the total number of TCRs sequenced per sample and were expressed as counts per million. TRAV1-2 paired with TRAJ12, TRAJ20 or TRAJ33 defined MAIT TCRs, while TRAV10 paired with TRAJ18 defined iNKT TCRs. VDJdb, accessed 1 November 2021, was searched for CMV, EBV and SARS-CoV-2 annotated TCRs, with TCRs annotated for multiple antigens excluded. Clones were called with MiXCR by TCRdb after fastp trimmed the public reads at Q25, and only in-frame beta chains were retained. One record per CDR3 amino acid sequence lists the most common genes and DNA. The V and J calls were not made by the authors but by TCRdb's processing. The sample data list more than 60,000 distinct CDR3 sequences, and over 4.5% of these were observed just once. Just under 5% of the sample is in the top ten clones.

What the authors observed across the whole study: VDJdb matching was skewed toward anti-spike CD8 responses, so virus-specific expansions were likely underestimated and private and CD4 specificities were missed.

CDR1 SEHNR and CDR2 FQNEAQ are derived from the germline V gene (reference sequence). Relative to germline, V is 5 bases shorter and J is 3 bases shorter, with 11 bases between their ends. The CDR3 goes from the cysteine to the phenylalanine over 13 residues. The kept DNA is CDR3 alone, 39 bases in frame from the first base. The chain is made from TRBV7-9 and TRBJ2-7, with the D segment identity uncertain. The sequencing sample was made of whole blood. The TCR originated in an adult who was a healthcare worker with PCR-confirmed SARS-CoV-2 infection or an uninfected control (not recorded which). This receptor carries the CDR3 CASSPPAFYEQYF. In nucleotide form, the sequence is TGTGCCAGCAGCCCTCCGGCTTTCTACGAGCAGTACTTC.